This T cell receptor (beta chain) was obtained from a study of shared clonotypes between healthy human individuals. Naivety among CD8 cells was defined by CD45RO negativity and positive CCR7 selection, thereby excluding terminally differentiated effector memory CD45RA+ cells. V was cut by 5 bases and J by 5 bases, with 7 bases left in between. Germline CDR1 is MNHEY and CDR2 is SMNVEV (reference sequence). The CDR3 covers 11 residues. Template for every sorted-subset replicate PCR totaled approximately 0.2 ug DNA, 25,000 to 35,000 T cell genomes. TCRdb keeps only in-frame clones here, not all; method: immunoSEQ multiplex PCR. The table has roughly 600,000 clones, 95% to 98% seen once.

What was sequenced was naive CD8+ T cells sorted from blood. The rearrangement uses TRBV27 and TRBJ2-7, with a possible D match to TRBD2 (5 bases). The origin of this receptor is a man younger than 45 in good health. CDR3 sequence: CASSNGNEQYF. The CDR3 DNA follows: TGTGCCAGCAGTAACGGGAACGAGCAGTACTTC.